The 21 T cell receptor beta chains below come from one sample, sequenced in a study of blood T cell repertoires in COVID-19. This table comes from immunoSEQ multiplex PCR, and its TCRdb copy is limited to in-frame clones, with some not included. The data contain some 490,000 clones, over 75% of them singletons. The source material was peripheral blood. The receptor source for this set is a human donor in a cohort sampled during active COVID-19.

This clone has only one observation. This rearrangement joins TRBV5-1 to TRBJ1-1; maybe TRBD1 (6 bases). V was shortened by 0 bases and J by 7 bases, with 13 bases between the two germline ends. The CDR3 runs to 14 residues. Germline V CDR1 and CDR2: SGHRS, YFSETQ. The CDR3 DNA reads as TGCGCCAGCAGCTTGGGGGACACCCGGATTGAAGCTTTCTTT. The encoded protein is CASSLGDTRIEAFF.

CDR3 DNA sequence: TGTGCCAGTAGTATGAGGGACAGGGGGTACGACAATGAGCAGTTCTTC. Translated, it gives CASSMRDRGYDNEQFF. The chain uses TRBV19 and TRBJ2-1; 11 bases map to TRBD1. Germline V CDR1 and CDR2: LNHDA, SQIVND (reference sequence). After removal of 3 bases from V and 5 bases from J, the junction contained 6 bases not matched to a gene. The length of the CDR3 is 16 residues. Supplemented by reference TRBV19 and TRBJ2-1, the full variable domain reads DGGITQSPKYLFRKEGQNVTLSCEQNLNHDAMYWYRQDPGQGLRLIYYSQIVNDFQKGDIAEGYSVSREKKESFPLTVTSAQKNPTAFYLCASSMRDRGYDNEQFFGPGTRLTVL.

This clone was observed once. This chain connects TRBV5-6 to TRBJ1-4, with D perhaps TRBD1 (6 bases). CDR3 size: 14 residues. Trimming pared 4 bases from V and 4 bases from J, leaving 11 bases between. CDR1 is SGHDT, CDR2 YYEEEE, per germline. The CDR3 sequence: CASSPDSRNEKLFF. CDR3 DNA: TGTGCCAGCAGCCCGGACAGCCGTAATGAAAAACTGTTTTTT. The variable domain in full, with the rest retrieved from reference TRBV5-6 and TRBJ1-4, is DAGVTQSPTHLIKTRGQQVTLRCSPKSGHDTVSWYQQALGQGPQFIFQYYEEEERQRGNFPDRFSGHQFPNYSSELNVNALLLGDSALYLCASSPDSRNEKLFFGSGTQLSVL.

CDR3 DNA: TGTGCCTGGAGTCCCGACAGAGACAATGAGCAGTTCTTC. This gives the protein CAWSPDRDNEQFF. J is TRBJ2-1 and V is TRBV30; D might be TRBD1 (5 bases). V was shortened by 2 bases and J by 5 bases, with 10 bases between the two germline ends. The length of the CDR3 is 13 residues. Looked up from germline, CDR1 is GTSNPN and CDR2 is SVGIG (reference sequence).

CDR3 bases: TGTGCCAGCAGCTTAGTTTCAGGGGGCGACTACAATGAGCAGTTCTTC. This encodes CASSLVSGGDYNEQFF. The chain links TRBV7-9 to TRBJ2-1, with TRBD1 identical over 8 bases. CDR3 length equals 16 residues. J was trimmed by 3 bases and V by 1 base; bases with no gene match: 5. Germline V gene lookup returns CDR1 SEHNR and CDR2 FQNEAQ (reference sequence).

The CDR3 DNA sequence: TGCGCCAGCAGCTTGGCAGGGTCGGGCACAGATACGCAGTATTTT. Protein sequence: CASSLAGSGTDTQYF. The J gene is TRBJ2-3, the V gene TRBV5-1; maybe TRBD1 (5 bases). From germline, CDR1 is SGHRS and CDR2 YFSETQ. The CDR3 spans 15 residues. Between the trimmed V and J ends, which lost 0 bases and 1 base, there was a span of 9 bases.

The chain joins TRBV6-1 to TRBJ2-7, with 9 bases identical to TRBD1. The CDR3 consists of 16 residues. Germline values: CDR1 MNHNS, CDR2 SASEGT. V dropped 1 base and J dropped 2; count of bases not matched to a gene: 6. This CDR3 reads CASSEGPGTGTYEQYF. CDR3 nucleotides: TGTGCCAGCAGTGAAGGGCCCGGGACAGGGACCTACGAGCAGTACTTC.

The CDR3: CASSQEMAGGVEGQYF. The CDR3 DNA reads as TGTGCCAGCAGCCAAGAGATGGCGGGAGGGGTAGAGGGGCAGTACTTC. The rearrangement links TRBV3-1 (or the pseudogene TRBV3-2) to TRBJ2-7, with 9 bases matching TRBD2. The CDR3 runs 16 residues. Germline V gene data show CDR1 as LGHDT and CDR2 as YNNKEL (reference sequence). V shed 0 bases and J 9 bases; nucleotides not matched to a gene: 12.

J is TRBJ1-1 and V is TRBV6-5; 8 nucleotides match TRBD1. Germline V gene data show CDR1 as MNHEY and CDR2 as SVGAGI. Unmatched junction bases numbered 1, after V lost 5 bases and J lost 8 bases. This CDR3 is 11 amino acids long. The CDR3 region is CASSRDREAFF. CDR3 DNA: TGTGCCAGCAGTAGGGACAGGGAAGCTTTCTTT.

This chain joins TRBV19 and TRBJ1-6, with a tentative D call TRBD1 (6 bases). CDR1 and CDR2 from the germline V gene are LNHDA and SQIVND (reference sequence). This CDR3 is 16 amino acids long. Trimming took 3 bases from V and 0 from J, leaving 9 bases between them. The CDR3 nucleotides read TGTGCCAGTAGTATGCAGGGGACCTCCTATAATTCACCCCTCCACTTT. It specifies CASSMQGTSYNSPLHF.

The rearrangement links TRBV28 to TRBJ2-1, with D tentatively TRBD2 (6 bases). This CDR3 comprises 15 residues. CDR1 and CDR2 (germline): MDHEN, SYDVKM. V lost 7 bases and J lost 0, with 13 bases in between. The CDR3: CASTGTPSSYNEQFF. The CDR3 coding sequence is TGTGCCAGCACCGGGACTCCAAGCTCCTACAATGAGCAGTTCTTC. The full variable domain, its missing parts supplied by reference TRBV28 and TRBJ2-1, is DVKVTQSSRYLVKRTGEKVFLECVQDMDHENMFWYRQDPGLGLRLIYFSYDVKMKEKGDIPEGYSVSREKKERFSLILESASTNQTSMYLCASTGTPSSYNEQFFGPGTRLTVL.

This chain uses TRBV27 with TRBJ2-7, with TRBD2 as a possible D gene (7 bases). The CDR3 totals 13 residues. The V end was cut by 6 bases, the J end by 5 bases, with 14 bases between. Germline V CDR1 and CDR2: MNHEY, SMNVEV (reference sequence). Here the CDR3 DNA reads TGTGCCAGCAGCGAGGGGGGGGGAAACGAGCAGTACTTC. Encoded protein: CASSEGGGNEQYF.

This sequence joins TRBV5-4 and TRBJ2-7, with D possibly matching TRBD2 (5 bases). CDR3 length equals 16 residues. Trimming pared 4 bases from V and 2 bases from J, leaving 19 bases between. CDR1 SGHNT and CDR2 YYREEE come from the germline V gene (reference sequence). CDR3 in amino acids: CASSESQDYRAYEQYF. In nucleotides, the CDR3 is TGTGCCAGCAGCGAGTCCCAAGACTACAGAGCCTACGAGCAGTACTTC. Combining the CDR3 with reference TRBV5-4 and TRBJ2-7 gives the whole variable domain ETGVTQSPTHLIKTRGQQVTLRCSSQSGHNTVSWYQQALGQGPQFIFQYYREEENGRGNFPPRFSGLQFPNYSSELNVNALELDDSALYLCASSESQDYRAYEQYFGPGTRLTVT.

V is TRBV5-1 and J is TRBJ2-7, with TRBD2 matching 8 bases. Losses at the gene ends were 6 bases for V and 2 bases for J; bases not matched to a gene: 10. This CDR3 spans 15 amino acids. CDR1 is SGHRS and CDR2 is YFSETQ in the germline V gene. CDR3 DNA: TGCGCCAGCACCCCAGCTAGCGGGCCTACCTACGAGCAGTACTTC. Its protein product is CASTPASGPTYEQYF. The entire variable domain, with the rest obtained from reference TRBV5-1 and TRBJ2-7, is as follows: KAGVTQTPRYLIKTRGQQVTLSCSPISGHRSVSWYQQTPGQGLQFLFEYFSETQRNKGNFPGRFSGRQFSNSRSEMNVSTLELGDSALYLCASTPASGPTYEQYFGPGTRLTVT.

The chain recombines TRBV27 with TRBJ1-2; no clear D. Trimming took off 3 bases at V and 5 bases at J, with 10 bases between the two ends. Germline V lookup: CDR1 MNHEY, CDR2 SMNVEV (reference sequence). This CDR3 has 13 residues. CDR3 nucleotide sequence: TGTGCCAGCAGTTTTAATAGCTTTTATGGCTACACCTTC. It specifies CASSFNSFYGYTF.

The gene calls are TRBV19 and TRBJ2-1, with 11 bases identical to TRBD2. The germline V gene encodes CDR1 LNHDA and CDR2 SQIVND (reference sequence). There are 15 residues in the CDR3. V was pared by 7 bases and J by 4 bases, with 6 bases of the junction left unmatched. DNA of the CDR3: TGTGCCAGTATGAAACTAGCGGGAGCGTACAATGAGCAGTTCTTC. Encoded protein: CASMKLAGAYNEQFF. The whole variable domain, filled in from reference TRBV19 and TRBJ2-1, reads DGGITQSPKYLFRKEGQNVTLSCEQNLNHDAMYWYRQDPGQGLRLIYYSQIVNDFQKGDIAEGYSVSREKKESFPLTVTSAQKNPTAFYLCASMKLAGAYNEQFFGPGTRLTVL.

The CDR3 sequence: CASSPADRDSYEQYF. The CDR3 DNA follows: TGCGCCAGCAGCCCCGCCGACAGGGATTCTTACGAGCAGTACTTC. The J gene is TRBJ2-7, the V gene TRBV4-1; 7 bases fit TRBD1. Germline V gene data show CDR1 as MGHRA and CDR2 as YSYEKL. CDR3 size: 15 residues. V trimming: 4 bases; J trimming: 4 bases; junction bases outside the gene matches: 10.

This chain joins TRBV30 and TRBJ1-2; a weak D match, TRBD1 (5 bases). Germline V CDR1 and CDR2: GTSNPN, SVGIG (reference sequence). Trimming took 5 bases from V and 1 from J, leaving 5 bases between them. This CDR3 has 11 amino acids. CDR3 bases: TGTGCCTGGGACAGTAACTATGGCTACACCTTC. It yields the protein CAWDSNYGYTF.

The chain links TRBV5-1 to TRBJ1-2, with TRBD1 as a possible D gene (5 bases). V lost 4 bases, J lost 2 bases, and 12 bases lay in between. Germline CDR1 reads SGHRS; CDR2 reads YFSETQ. This CDR3 spans 14 amino acids. This chain's CDR3 is CASSRNQGNYGYTF. Here the CDR3 DNA reads TGCGCCAGCAGCCGAAACCAGGGAAACTATGGCTACACCTTC.

This clone is a singleton in its sample. The J gene is TRBJ1-2, the V gene TRBV5-4, with TRBD1 matching over 8 bases. V shed 6 bases and J 6 bases; nucleotides not matched to a gene: 13. Germline CDR1 and CDR2: SGHNT and YYREEE (reference sequence). The CDR3 loop spans 15 amino acids. Here the CDR3 reads CASTRPTGDRDGYTF. As DNA, the CDR3 is TGTGCCAGCACCAGACCGACAGGGGATAGGGATGGCTACACCTTC.

V gene TRBV30 combines with J gene TRBJ1-6; the D is unclear. CDR1 GTSNPN and CDR2 SVGIG come from the germline V gene (reference sequence). V lost 4 bases to trimming and J lost 7 bases, with 14 bases between them. The CDR3 is made up of 14 amino acids. The CDR3 reads CAWKELAWNSPLHF. CDR3 coding DNA: TGTGCCTGGAAAGAGCTTGCTTGGAATTCACCCCTCCACTTT.